This T cell receptor beta chain was recorded in a study of cytomegalovirus exposure and HLA in healthy donors. The study, taken as a whole, reports: In a later analysis, V- and J-gene trimming of beta chains associated with a DCLRE1C missense variant, replicated independently. Among CMV-associated TCR beta chains, most appeared HLA-restricted in a later analysis. Reports credit the classifier with highly specific, highly sensitive diagnosis of cytomegalovirus status. DRB1 showed the most TCR associations and HLA-C the fewest in a later analysis, as rates varied by HLA locus.

Germline CDR1 and CDR2: MNHEY and SMNVEV (reference sequence). The V and J ends lost 3 bases and 6 bases, in that order; junction bases with no gene match: 5. The CDR3 spans 13 residues. About this clone: The antigen is not known.

PCR primers comprised 60 Vbeta and 13 Jbeta primers. Assay used: immunoSEQ multiplex PCR; TCRdb lists only in-frame clones, some missing. The data contain 200,000 or so clones, around 87% of them singletons. This receptor was identified in a man between 25 and 39 years old in good health and CMV-seronegative. V and J are TRBV27 and TRBJ2-7, with TRBD1 identical over 7 bases. Sample: PBMCs. CDR3 residues: CASSFGTAAEQYF. DNA of the CDR3: TGTGCCAGCAGTTTTGGGACAGCCGCCGAGCAGTACTTC.